These 8 T cell receptor beta chains were all obtained from the same sample, sequenced in a study of response to subunit inactivated influenza vaccine. A single record per CDR3 protein comes from TCRdb applying MiXCR to the RT-PCR reads. Seen here are 500,000 to 600,000 distinct CDR3 sequences, 13% observed once, and the top ten hold around 14%. This material consisted of PBMCs from blood, taken more than 35 days after vaccination. These receptor sequences come from a man between 50 and 59 years old who received an inactivated influenza vaccine.

This clonotype was found many times. The rearrangement joins TRBV20-1 to TRBJ2-5; weak D call: TRBD2 (5 bases). The V gene lost 0 bases and the J gene lost 1 base, with 12 bases spanning the gap. Germline values: CDR1 DFQATT, CDR2 SNEGSKA (reference sequence). This CDR3 region has 15 residues. The CDR3 here is CSARDEGFIQETQYF. The DNA of the CDR3 is TGCAGTGCTAGAGATGAGGGATTCATCCAAGAGACCCAGTACTTC.

This clonotype was detected only a few times. V gene TRBV12-3 or TRBV12-4 combines with J gene TRBJ1-4, with 9 bases aligning to TRBD1. The CDR3 consists of 14 residues. V lost 5 bases and J lost 6; bases outside the gene matches: 4. This CDR3 reads CASSPRDRDEKLFF. As DNA, the CDR3 is TGTGCCAGCAGTCCCCGGGACAGGGATGAAAAACTGTTTTTT.

This clonotype has just a few counts. This chain links TRBV3-1 with TRBJ1-2; the D gene is possibly TRBD1 (6 bases). CDR1 and CDR2 from the germline V gene are LGHDT and YNNKEL (reference sequence). Trimming took off 5 bases at V and 2 bases at J, with 15 bases between the two ends. CDR3 length equals 15 residues. The CDR3 sequence: CASSAYRVENYGYTF. CDR3 nucleotides: TGTGCCAGCAGCGCCTACAGGGTGGAGAACTATGGCTACACCTTC.

This clonotype was picked up many times. CDR3 sequence (DNA): TGTGCCATCGGACTAGCGGGCAACAATGAGCAGTTCTTC. It encodes CAIGLAGNNEQFF. The J gene is TRBJ2-1, the V gene TRBV10-3; 11 positions agree with TRBD2. The ends lost 8 bases at V and 5 bases at J; junction bases unmatched: 2. CDR1 ENHRY and CDR2 SYGVKD come from the germline V gene. This CDR3 is 13 amino acids long.

The sample holds a few counts of this clonotype. V is TRBV29-1 and J is TRBJ1-1, with D maybe TRBD1 (6 bases). Germline V gene data show CDR1 as SQVTM and CDR2 as ANQGSEA. The CDR3 sequence is 15 residues long. Trimming shortened V by 2 bases and J by 1 base, and 14 bases separated the two germline ends. CDR3 amino acids: CSVEKSGQTNTEAFF. For the CDR3, the DNA is TGCAGCGTTGAAAAAAGCGGACAGACGAACACTGAAGCTTTCTTT.

The chain carries TRBV28 and TRBJ2-1, with 9 nucleotides matching TRBD1. CDR3 length equals 16 residues. Germline values: CDR1 MDHEN, CDR2 SYDVKM. With 6 bases clipped from V and 6 bases from J, the junction kept 12 bases outside the gene matches. Here the CDR3 reads CASRPPGQGMGNEQFF. The CDR3 DNA is TGTGCCAGCAGACCACCGGGACAGGGAATGGGCAATGAGCAGTTCTTC.

The chain has TRBV11-2 and TRBJ2-3; perhaps TRBD2 as D (7 bases). V lost 3 bases and J lost 5, with 12 bases in between. This CDR3 has 14 amino acids. From germline, CDR1 is SGHAT and CDR2 FQNNGV. The CDR3 region is CASSFGGALDTQYF. CDR3 nucleotide sequence: TGTGCCAGCAGCTTTGGGGGGGCTTTAGATACGCAGTATTTT.

This clonotype was counted only a few times. The gene calls are TRBV6-2 or TRBV6-3 and TRBJ2-1; tentatively, D is TRBD1 (5 bases). Per germline, CDR1 MNHEY and CDR2 SVGEGT. V lost 0 bases, J lost 4 bases, and 10 bases lay in between. The CDR3 covers 15 residues. The CDR3 DNA follows: TGTGCCAGCAGTTACTCGTCAGGGCGATACAATGAGCAGTTCTTC. This codes for CASSYSSGRYNEQFF.